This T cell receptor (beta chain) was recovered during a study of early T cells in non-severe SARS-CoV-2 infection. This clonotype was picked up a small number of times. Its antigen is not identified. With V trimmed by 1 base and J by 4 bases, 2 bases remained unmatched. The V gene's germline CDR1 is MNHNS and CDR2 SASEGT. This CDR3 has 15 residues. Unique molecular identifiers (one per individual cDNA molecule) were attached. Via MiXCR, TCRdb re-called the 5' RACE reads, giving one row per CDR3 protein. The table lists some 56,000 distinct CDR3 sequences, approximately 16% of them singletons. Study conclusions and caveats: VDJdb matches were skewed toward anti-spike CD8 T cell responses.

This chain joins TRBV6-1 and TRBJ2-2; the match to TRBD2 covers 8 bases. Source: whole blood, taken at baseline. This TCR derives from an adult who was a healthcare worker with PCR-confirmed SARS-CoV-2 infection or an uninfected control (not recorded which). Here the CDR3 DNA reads TGTGCCAGCAGTGAAGTTCGGGGGGGCACCGGGGAGCTGTTTTTT. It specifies CASSEVRGGTGELFF.